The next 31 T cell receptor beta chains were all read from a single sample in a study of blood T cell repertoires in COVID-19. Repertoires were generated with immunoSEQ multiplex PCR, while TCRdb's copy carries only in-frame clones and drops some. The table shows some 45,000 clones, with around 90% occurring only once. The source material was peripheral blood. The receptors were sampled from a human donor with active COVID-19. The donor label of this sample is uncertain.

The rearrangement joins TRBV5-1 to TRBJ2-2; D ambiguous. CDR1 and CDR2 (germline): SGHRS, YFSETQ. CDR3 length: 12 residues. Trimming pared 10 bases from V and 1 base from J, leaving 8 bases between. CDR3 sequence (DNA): TGCGCCTCGACTCGGAACACCGGGGAGCTGTTTTTT. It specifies CASTRNTGELFF.

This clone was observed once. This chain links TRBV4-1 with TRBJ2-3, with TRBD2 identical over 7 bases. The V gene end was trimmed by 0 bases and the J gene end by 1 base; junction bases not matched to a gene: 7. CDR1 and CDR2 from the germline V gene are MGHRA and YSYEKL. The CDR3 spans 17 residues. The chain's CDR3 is CASSQDPILAGTDTQYF. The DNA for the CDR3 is TGCGCCAGCAGCCAAGATCCAATTCTAGCGGGCACAGATACGCAGTATTTT.

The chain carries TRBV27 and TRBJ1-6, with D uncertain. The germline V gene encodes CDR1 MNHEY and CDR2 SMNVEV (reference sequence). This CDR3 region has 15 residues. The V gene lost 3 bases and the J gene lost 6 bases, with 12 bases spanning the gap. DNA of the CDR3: TGTGCCAGCAGTTTTTTTCTCGGGAGTAATTCACCCCTCCACTTT. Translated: CASSFFLGSNSPLHF.

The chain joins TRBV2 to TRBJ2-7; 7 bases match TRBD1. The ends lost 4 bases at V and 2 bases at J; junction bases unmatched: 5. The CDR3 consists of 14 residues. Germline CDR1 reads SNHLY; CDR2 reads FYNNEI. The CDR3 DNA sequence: TGTGCCAGCAGTGTCTTACAGGGGCCCTACGAGCAGTACTTC. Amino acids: CASSVLQGPYEQYF.

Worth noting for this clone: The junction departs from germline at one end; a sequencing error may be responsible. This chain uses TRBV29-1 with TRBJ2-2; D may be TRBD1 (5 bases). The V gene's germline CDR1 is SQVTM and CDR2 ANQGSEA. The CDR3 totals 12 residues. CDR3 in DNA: TGCAGCGTCTCAGGGAACCCCGGGGAGCTGTTTTTT. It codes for CSVSGNPGELFF.

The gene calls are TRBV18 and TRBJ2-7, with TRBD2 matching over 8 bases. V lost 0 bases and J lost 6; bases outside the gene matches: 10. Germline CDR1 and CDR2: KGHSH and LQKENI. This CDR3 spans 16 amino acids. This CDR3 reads CASSPPGSGMEGEQYF. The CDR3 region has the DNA TGTGCCAGCTCACCACCGGGTAGCGGGATGGAAGGCGAGCAGTACTTC.

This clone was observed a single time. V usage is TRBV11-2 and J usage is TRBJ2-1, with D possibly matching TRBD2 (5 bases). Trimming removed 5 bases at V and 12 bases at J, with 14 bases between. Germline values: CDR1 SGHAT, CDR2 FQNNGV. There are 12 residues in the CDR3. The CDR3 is CASSLTGLRQFF. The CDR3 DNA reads TGTGCCAGCAGCCTAACGGGGTTGAGGCAGTTCTTC. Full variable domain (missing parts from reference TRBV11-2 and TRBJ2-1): EAGVAQSPRYKIIEKRQSVAFWCNPISGHATLYWYQQILGQGPKLLIQFQNNGVVDDSQLPKDRFSAERLKGVDSTLKIQPAKLEDSAVYLCASSLTGLRQFFGPGTRLTVL.

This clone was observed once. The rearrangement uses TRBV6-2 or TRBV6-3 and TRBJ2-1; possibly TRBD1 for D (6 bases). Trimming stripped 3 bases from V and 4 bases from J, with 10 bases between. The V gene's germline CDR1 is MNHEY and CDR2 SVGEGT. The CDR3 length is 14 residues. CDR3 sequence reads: CASSYGGEYNEQFF. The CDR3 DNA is TGTGCCAGCAGTTATGGGGGCGAGTACAATGAGCAGTTCTTC.

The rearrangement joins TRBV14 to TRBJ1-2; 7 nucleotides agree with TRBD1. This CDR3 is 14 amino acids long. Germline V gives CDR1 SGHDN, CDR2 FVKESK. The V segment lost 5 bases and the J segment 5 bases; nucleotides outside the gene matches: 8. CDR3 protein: CASSANRGRYGYTF. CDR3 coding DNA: TGTGCCAGCAGCGCTAACAGGGGTCGGTATGGCTACACCTTC.

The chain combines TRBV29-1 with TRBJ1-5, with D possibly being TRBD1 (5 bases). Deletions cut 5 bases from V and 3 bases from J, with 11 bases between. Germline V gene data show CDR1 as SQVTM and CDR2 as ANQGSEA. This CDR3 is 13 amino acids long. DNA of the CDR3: TGCAGCGTTCGACAGTATCCCAATCAGCCCCAGCATTTT. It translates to CSVRQYPNQPQHF.

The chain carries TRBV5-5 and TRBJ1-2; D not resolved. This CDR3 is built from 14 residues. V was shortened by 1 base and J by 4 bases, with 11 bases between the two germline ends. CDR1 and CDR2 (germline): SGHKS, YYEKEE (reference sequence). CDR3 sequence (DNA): TGTGCCAGCAGCTTGTGGGTGGAGCGCTATGGCTACACCTTC. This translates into CASSLWVERYGYTF. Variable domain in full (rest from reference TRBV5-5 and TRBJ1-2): DAGVTQSPTHLIKTRGQQVTLRCSPISGHKSVSWYQQVLGQGPQFIFQYYEKEERGRGNFPDRFSARQFPNYSSELNVNALLLGDSALYLCASSLWVERYGYTFGSGTRLTVV.

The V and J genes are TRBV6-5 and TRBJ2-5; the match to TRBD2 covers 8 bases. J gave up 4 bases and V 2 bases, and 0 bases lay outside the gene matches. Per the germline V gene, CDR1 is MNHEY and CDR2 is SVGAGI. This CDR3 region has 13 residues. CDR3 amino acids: CASSYAGGETQYF. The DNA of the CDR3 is TGTGCCAGCAGTTACGCGGGAGGAGAGACCCAGTACTTC.

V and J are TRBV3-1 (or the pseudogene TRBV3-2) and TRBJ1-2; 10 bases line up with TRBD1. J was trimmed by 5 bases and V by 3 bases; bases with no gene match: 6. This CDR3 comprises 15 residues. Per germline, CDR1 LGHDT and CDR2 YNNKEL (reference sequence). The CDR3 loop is CASSQETGGAYGYTF. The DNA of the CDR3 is TGTGCCAGCAGCCAGGAGACAGGGGGCGCATATGGCTACACCTTC.

The CDR3 here is CASSLDRVENIQYF. CDR3 bases: TGTGCCAGCAGTCTGGACAGGGTCGAAAACATTCAGTACTTC. The chain joins TRBV14 to TRBJ2-4; TRBD1 matches 8 bases. The J segment lost 5 bases and the V segment lost 6 bases, leaving 6 bases of the junction unmatched. Germline V CDR1 and CDR2: SGHDN, FVKESK. CDR3 size: 14 residues.

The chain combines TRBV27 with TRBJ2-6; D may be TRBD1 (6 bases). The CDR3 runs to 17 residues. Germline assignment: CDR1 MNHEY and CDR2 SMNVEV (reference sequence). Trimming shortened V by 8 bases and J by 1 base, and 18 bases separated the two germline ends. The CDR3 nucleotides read TGTGCCAGCCCCAGGGACATGCGCGTTTCTGGGGCCAACGTCCTGACTTTC. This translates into CASPRDMRVSGANVLTF.

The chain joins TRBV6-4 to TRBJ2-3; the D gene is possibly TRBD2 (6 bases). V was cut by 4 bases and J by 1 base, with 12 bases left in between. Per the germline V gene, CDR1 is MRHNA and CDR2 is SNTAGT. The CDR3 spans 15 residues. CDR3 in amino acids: CASSGAGTGTDTQYF. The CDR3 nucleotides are TGTGCCAGCAGTGGCGCGGGGACGGGCACAGATACGCAGTATTTT.

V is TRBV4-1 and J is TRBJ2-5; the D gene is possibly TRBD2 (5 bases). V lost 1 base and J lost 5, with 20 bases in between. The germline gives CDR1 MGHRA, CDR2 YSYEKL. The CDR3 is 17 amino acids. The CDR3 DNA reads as TGCGCCAGCAGCCAAGGACCCCCGCGAGGGCTTTCGGAGACCCAGTACTTC. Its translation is CASSQGPPRGLSETQYF.

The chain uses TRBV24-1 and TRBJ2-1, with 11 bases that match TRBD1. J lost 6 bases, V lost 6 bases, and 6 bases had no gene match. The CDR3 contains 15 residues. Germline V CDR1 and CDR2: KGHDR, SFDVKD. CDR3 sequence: CATSSSGTGGNEQFF. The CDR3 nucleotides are TGTGCCACCAGTTCATCCGGGACAGGGGGCAATGAGCAGTTCTTC.

The CDR3 loop is CASGLASDILAQPQHF. DNA of the CDR3: TGTGCTAGTGGTTTGGCATCGGACATCCTGGCTCAGCCCCAGCATTTT. The chain uses TRBV12-5 and TRBJ1-5, with D possibly TRBD1 on 5 matching bases. The CDR3 sequence is 16 residues long. Per the germline V gene, CDR1 is LGHNT and CDR2 is FRNRAP. Trimming took off 1 base at V and 6 bases at J, with 16 bases between the two ends. Using reference TRBV12-5 and TRBJ1-5 for the parts outside the CDR3, the full variable domain is DARVTQTPRHKVTEMGQEVTMRCQPILGHNTVFWYRQTMMQGLELLAYFRNRAPLDDSGMPKDRFSAEMPDATLATLKIQPSEPRDSAVYFCASGLASDILAQPQHFGDGTRLSIL.

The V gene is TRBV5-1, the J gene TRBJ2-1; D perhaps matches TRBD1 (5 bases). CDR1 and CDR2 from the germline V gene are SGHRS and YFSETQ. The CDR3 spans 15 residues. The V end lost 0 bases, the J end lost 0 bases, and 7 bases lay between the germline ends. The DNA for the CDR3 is TGCGCCAGCAGCTTGGAGGGGCCCTCCTACAATGAGCAGTTCTTC. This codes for CASSLEGPSYNEQFF.

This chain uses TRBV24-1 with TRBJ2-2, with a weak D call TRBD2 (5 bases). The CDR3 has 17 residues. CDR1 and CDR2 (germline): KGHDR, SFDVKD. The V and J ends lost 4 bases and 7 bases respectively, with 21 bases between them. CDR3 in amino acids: CATSEPSRGSVNGELFF. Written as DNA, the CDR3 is TGTGCCACCAGTGAGCCCAGCAGAGGGAGCGTCAACGGGGAGCTGTTTTTT.

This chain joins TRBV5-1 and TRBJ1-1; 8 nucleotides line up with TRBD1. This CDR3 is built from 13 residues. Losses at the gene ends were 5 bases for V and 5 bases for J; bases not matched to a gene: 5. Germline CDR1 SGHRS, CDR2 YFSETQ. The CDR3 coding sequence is TGCGCCAGCAGGCCTACAGGGGGAACTGAAGCTTTCTTT. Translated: CASRPTGGTEAFF.

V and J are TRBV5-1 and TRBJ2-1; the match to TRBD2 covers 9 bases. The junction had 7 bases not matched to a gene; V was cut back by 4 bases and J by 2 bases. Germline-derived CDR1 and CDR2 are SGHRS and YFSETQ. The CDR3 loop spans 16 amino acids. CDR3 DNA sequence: TGCGCCAGCAGCGCACTTAGCGGGGGCACCTACAATGAGCAGTTCTTC. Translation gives CASSALSGGTYNEQFF.

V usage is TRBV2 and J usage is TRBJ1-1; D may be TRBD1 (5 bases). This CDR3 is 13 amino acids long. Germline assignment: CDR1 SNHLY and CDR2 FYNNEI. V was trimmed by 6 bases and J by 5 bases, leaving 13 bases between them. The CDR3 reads CASRRGGGTEAFF. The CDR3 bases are TGTGCCAGCAGACGTGGGGGGGGGACTGAAGCTTTCTTT.

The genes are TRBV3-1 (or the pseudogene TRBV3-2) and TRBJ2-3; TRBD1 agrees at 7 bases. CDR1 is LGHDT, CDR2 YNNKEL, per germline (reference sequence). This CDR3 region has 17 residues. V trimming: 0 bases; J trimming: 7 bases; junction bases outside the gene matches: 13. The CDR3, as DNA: TGTGCCAGCAGCCAAGAAAGGGGGCGCTTAATGGGATATACGCAGTATTTT. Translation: CASSQERGRLMGYTQYF.

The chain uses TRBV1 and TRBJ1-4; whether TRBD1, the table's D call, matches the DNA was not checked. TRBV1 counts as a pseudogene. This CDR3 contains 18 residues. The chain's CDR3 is CTSTHEDGQSATNEKLFF. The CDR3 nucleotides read TGCACCAGCACCCACGAGGACGGACAATCTGCAACTAATGAAAAACTGTTTTTT.

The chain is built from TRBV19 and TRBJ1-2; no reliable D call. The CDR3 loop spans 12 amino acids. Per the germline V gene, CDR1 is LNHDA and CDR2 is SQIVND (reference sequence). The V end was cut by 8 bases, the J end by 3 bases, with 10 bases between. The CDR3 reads CASRRRDYGYTF. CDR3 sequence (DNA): TGTGCCAGTCGTAGGAGGGACTATGGCTACACCTTC.

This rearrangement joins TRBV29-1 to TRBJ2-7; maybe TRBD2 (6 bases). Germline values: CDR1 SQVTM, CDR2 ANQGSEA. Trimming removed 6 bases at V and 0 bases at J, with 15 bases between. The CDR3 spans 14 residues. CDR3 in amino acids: CSVGGAASSYEQYF. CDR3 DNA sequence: TGCAGCGTGGGGGGAGCAGCGTCCTCCTACGAGCAGTACTTC.

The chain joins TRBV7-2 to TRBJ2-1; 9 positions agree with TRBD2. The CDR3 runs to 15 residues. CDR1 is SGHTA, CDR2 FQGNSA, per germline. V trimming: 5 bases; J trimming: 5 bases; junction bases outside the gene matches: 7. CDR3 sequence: CASSKTSGTNNEQFF. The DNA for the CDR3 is TGTGCCAGCAGCAAGACTAGCGGCACGAACAATGAGCAGTTCTTC.

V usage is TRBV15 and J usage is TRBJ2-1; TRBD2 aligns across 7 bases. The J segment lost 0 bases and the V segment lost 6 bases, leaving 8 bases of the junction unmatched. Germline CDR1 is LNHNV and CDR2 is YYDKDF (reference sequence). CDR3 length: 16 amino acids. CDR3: CATRIAGLSSYNEQFF. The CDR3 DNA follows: TGTGCCACCAGGATAGCGGGCCTCAGCTCCTACAATGAGCAGTTCTTC. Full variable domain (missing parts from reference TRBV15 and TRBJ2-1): DAMVIQNPRYQVTQFGKPVTLSCSQTLNHNVMYWYQQKSSQAPKLLFHYYDKDFNNEADTPDNFQSRRPNTSFCFLDIRSPGLGDTAMYLCATRIAGLSSYNEQFFGPGTRLTVL.

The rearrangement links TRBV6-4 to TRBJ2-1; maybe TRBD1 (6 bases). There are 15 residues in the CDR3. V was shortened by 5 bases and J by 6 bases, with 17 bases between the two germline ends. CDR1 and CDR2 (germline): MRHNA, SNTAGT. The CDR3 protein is CASSLQGRIGNEQFF. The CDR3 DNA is TGTGCCAGCAGTCTACAGGGTAGGATTGGCAATGAGCAGTTCTTC.